This T cell receptor beta chain was captured by sequencing in a study of blood T cells in healthy people across ages. The use of a sample-barcoded 5' primer and a J-beta primer mix characterized a second PCR of about 7 to 12 cycles. TCRdb re-called the 5' RACE reads with MiXCR, one entry per CDR3 protein. Of about 540,000 distinct CDR3 sequences detected, approximately 25% appear once; the ten largest clones hold approximately 10%. Germline assignment: CDR1 SGHTA and CDR2 FQGNSA. With 4 bases removed from V and 11 bases from J, the gap between germline ends came to 14 bases. The CDR3 loop spans 12 amino acids. These same records also appear under a second study, on T cells of mothers and their children.

This TCR was recovered from a boy younger than 18 in good health. The rearrangement uses TRBV7-2 and TRBJ1-1, with D perhaps matching TRBD1 (5 bases). The sequenced sample consisted of blood. CDR3 sequence (DNA): TGTGCCAGCAGCTATACCCCGGGGGAGGCTTTCTTT. Protein product: CASSYTPGEAFF.